Below, one T cell receptor (beta chain) is given with its context. Repertoires were generated with immunoSEQ multiplex PCR, while TCRdb's copy carries only in-frame clones and drops some. The repertoire holds 50,000 to 75,000 clones, with roughly 91% as singletons. This entry belongs to a study of blood T cell repertoires in COVID-19. This CDR3 contains 16 residues. Germline loops: CDR1 MNHNY, CDR2 SVGAGI (reference sequence). V was clipped by 4 bases and J by 4 bases; unmatched bases: 6. The clonotype originates from a human donor in a cohort sampled during active COVID-19. Source material: peripheral blood. The chain links TRBV6-6 to TRBJ2-7; 14 nucleotides agree with TRBD2. CDR3 in DNA: TGTGCCAGCAGTTTTGGGACTAGCGGGAGATATTACGAGCAGTACTTC. As protein: CASSFGTSGRYYEQYF.